This passage covers 28 T cell receptor beta chains from one sample sequenced in a study of yellow fever vaccine responses in identical twins. TCRdb reprocessed the RT-PCR reads with MiXCR, giving one entry per CDR3 protein. The sample yields roughly 4,300 distinct CDR3 sequences, 84% seen once. The sample consisted of T cells from blood (PBMCs), unsorted or a sorted subset (not recorded which), taken before or after yellow fever vaccination (not recorded which). Receptor source: a woman younger than 30 who received the yellow fever vaccine.

The chain carries TRBV29-1 and TRBJ2-5; D is ambiguous. This CDR3 region has 13 residues. Trimming left V 3 bases short and J 3 bases short, with 11 bases between. CDR1 and CDR2 from the germline V gene are SQVTM and ANQGSEA. CDR3 sequence reads: CSVDNYRKETQYF. CDR3 nucleotide sequence: TGCAGCGTTGACAACTACAGAAAAGAGACCCAGTACTTC.

The chain combines TRBV7-3 with TRBJ2-1; no definite D call. The CDR3 runs 13 residues. Between the trimmed V and J ends, which lost 1 base and 8 bases, there was a span of 9 bases. CDR1 and CDR2 from the germline V gene are SGHTA and FQGTGA. CDR3 in DNA: TGTGCCAGCAGCTTAAAAGTTAGGGATGAGCAGTTCTTC. It yields the protein CASSLKVRDEQFF. Supplemented by reference TRBV7-3 and TRBJ2-1, the full variable domain reads GAGVSQTPSNKVTEKGKYVELRCDPISGHTALYWYRQSLGQGPEFLIYFQGTGAADDSGLPNDRFFAVRPEGSVSTLKIQRTERGDSAVYLCASSLKVRDEQFFGPGTRLTVL.

This clonotype was counted between two and nine times. The J gene is TRBJ1-2, the V gene TRBV10-3, with D tentatively TRBD1 (6 bases). This CDR3 spans 12 amino acids. Germline CDR1 is ENHRY and CDR2 is SYGVKD. V shed 2 bases and J shed 6 bases, with 7 bases lying between them. The chain's CDR3 is CAISETGNGYTF. The CDR3, as DNA: TGTGCCATCAGTGAGACAGGGAATGGCTACACCTTC.

This clonotype has only one observation. The V and J genes are TRBV4-2 and TRBJ2-7; 10 bases map to TRBD2. The length of the CDR3 is 16 residues. Germline values: CDR1 LGHNA, CDR2 YNFKEQ. Germline trimming cut 4 bases from V and 2 bases from J; bases unmatched to any gene: 8. CDR3 coding DNA: TGTGCCAGCAGCCGAGAGGGGACTAGCGCAACCTACGAGCAGTACTTC. Its translation: CASSREGTSATYEQYF.

The gene calls are TRBV25-1 and TRBJ2-7; D perhaps matches TRBD2 (6 bases). CDR1 is MGHDK and CDR2 is SYGVNS in the germline V gene. Trimming pared 4 bases from V and 3 bases from J, leaving 13 bases between. The length of the CDR3 is 14 residues. CDR3 DNA sequence: TGTGCCAGCAGTGTACCCTCGGAGGGCTACGAGCAGTACTTC. Translated, it gives CASSVPSEGYEQYF.

The genes are TRBV7-6 and TRBJ2-3, with no clear D. CDR1 is SGHVS, CDR2 FNYEAQ, per germline. The CDR3 is 14 residues long. The germline V and J ends were trimmed by 1 base and 5 bases, with 10 bases remaining between them. The CDR3 is CASSLVPFRDTQYF. The CDR3 DNA reads as TGTGCCAGCAGCTTAGTCCCCTTCAGAGATACGCAGTATTTT.

The V call is TRBV4-3, the J call TRBJ2-7; 8 bases map to TRBD1. The CDR3 extends over 16 amino acids. The V gene end was trimmed by 0 bases and the J gene end by 4 bases; junction bases not matched to a gene: 8. CDR1 is LGHNA, CDR2 YSLEER, per germline. CDR3 in DNA: TGCGCCAGCAGCCAAGATCTAGCAGGGGGCATTTACGAGCAGTACTTC. Residues: CASSQDLAGGIYEQYF.

The chain combines TRBV13 with TRBJ2-3; 9 nucleotides agree with TRBD1. Losses at the gene ends were 5 bases for V and 5 bases for J; bases not matched to a gene: 8. Germline lookup yields CDR1 PRHDT and CDR2 FYEKMQ (reference sequence). The CDR3 sequence is 15 residues long. The CDR3 reads CASSRITGGEDTQYF. The CDR3 bases are TGTGCCAGCAGCCGAATCACAGGGGGCGAAGATACGCAGTATTTT.

The chain couples TRBV6-5 to TRBJ2-7; D gene unclear. Germline V gives CDR1 MNHEY, CDR2 SVGAGI. The V end was cut by 2 bases, the J end by 3 bases, with 8 bases between. The CDR3 loop spans 13 amino acids. The CDR3 region is CASSYMDVYEQYF. The CDR3 nucleotides are TGTGCCAGCAGTTACATGGACGTCTACGAGCAGTACTTC.

This chain links TRBV20-1 with TRBJ2-3; no firm D call. The CDR3 consists of 10 residues. Trimming removed 4 bases from V and 6 bases from J, with 5 bases in between. Per germline, CDR1 DFQATT and CDR2 SNEGSKA (reference sequence). The CDR3 sequence is CSAIRDTQYF. For the CDR3, the DNA is TGCAGTGCTATCCGGGATACGCAGTATTTT.

The chain has TRBV12-3 or TRBV12-4 and TRBJ2-7; 12 bases are shared with TRBD2. The CDR3 sequence is 15 residues long. Germline trimming cut 5 bases from V and 1 base from J; bases unmatched to any gene: 3. The chain's CDR3 is CASSQTSGGSYEQYF. In DNA form, the CDR3 reads TGTGCCAGCAGTCAAACTAGCGGGGGGTCCTACGAGCAGTACTTC.

This clonotype was seen only once. The rearrangement joins TRBV29-1 to TRBJ2-1; no firm D call. The V end was cut by 5 bases, the J end by 0 bases, with 8 bases between. The germline gives CDR1 SQVTM, CDR2 ANQGSEA. The CDR3 runs 13 residues. The chain's CDR3 is CSVSRFSYNEQFF. CDR3 nucleotide sequence: TGCAGCGTTAGTCGATTCTCCTACAATGAGCAGTTCTTC.

V usage is TRBV5-1 and J usage is TRBJ2-3; D may be TRBD1 or TRBD2 (5 bases each). The CDR3 length is 14 residues. Germline loops: CDR1 SGHRS, CDR2 YFSETQ. The V and J ends lost 0 bases and 1 base respectively, with 6 bases between them. The CDR3 DNA reads TGCGCCAGCAGCTTGGGGGACGGCACAGATACGCAGTATTTT. Translated: CASSLGDGTDTQYF.

V and J are TRBV12-3 or TRBV12-4 and TRBJ2-7; 12 nucleotides match TRBD2. The CDR3 extends over 13 amino acids. V dropped 3 bases and J dropped 8; count of bases not matched to a gene: 2. The CDR3 DNA follows: TGTGCCAGCAGTTTCGGACTAGCGGGACAGCAGTACTTC. This encodes CASSFGLAGQQYF.

The rearrangement links TRBV11-2 to TRBJ2-1, with D hard to call. Per germline, CDR1 SGHAT and CDR2 FQNNGV. The CDR3 loop spans 10 amino acids. Deletions cut 0 bases from V and 13 bases from J, with 4 bases between. In nucleotides, the CDR3 is TGTGCCAGCAGCTTAGATCTTCAGTTCTTC. As protein: CASSLDLQFF.

The chain recombines TRBV19 with TRBJ2-7, with D perhaps TRBD2 (5 bases). V was trimmed by 5 bases and J by 2 bases, leaving 13 bases between them. The V gene's germline CDR1 is LNHDA and CDR2 SQIVND (reference sequence). CDR3 length: 14 amino acids. CDR3 DNA sequence: TGTGCCAGTAGTTCGACGAGCGGAGCCTACGAGCAGTACTTC. Protein sequence: CASSSTSGAYEQYF.

Here the CDR3 DNA reads TGTGCCAGCTCACCACCCGAAATGGGCCCCATGAACACTGAAGCTTTCTTT. Its translation: CASSPPEMGPMNTEAFF. The chain recombines TRBV18 with TRBJ1-1, with D unresolved. CDR3 length: 17 amino acids. The V and J ends lost 0 bases and 0 bases respectively, with 14 bases between them. Per germline, CDR1 KGHSH and CDR2 LQKENI.

The rearrangement links TRBV6-2 or TRBV6-3 to TRBJ2-7; no clear D gene. The CDR3 runs to 12 residues. V gave up 2 bases and J gave up 3 bases, with 5 bases separating them. Per the germline V gene, CDR1 is MNHEY and CDR2 is SVGEGT. The CDR3 loop is CASSYTVYEQYF. CDR3 nucleotides: TGTGCCAGCAGTTACACAGTCTACGAGCAGTACTTC.

This clonotype appeared a single time. This sequence joins TRBV7-9 and TRBJ2-7, with a weak D call TRBD1 (5 bases). Trimming stripped 1 base from V and 4 bases from J, with 8 bases between. Germline V gives CDR1 SEHNR, CDR2 FQNEAQ (reference sequence). The CDR3 covers 13 residues. CDR3 in amino acids: CASSLEQVYEQYF. The CDR3 nucleotides read TGTGCCAGCAGCTTAGAACAGGTTTACGAGCAGTACTTC.

This chain connects TRBV5-1 to TRBJ2-1; D may be TRBD1 (6 bases). CDR3 length: 14 residues. With 0 bases removed from V and 5 bases from J, the gap between germline ends came to 9 bases. The germline V gene has CDR1 SGHRS and CDR2 YFSETQ. CDR3: CASSLANRDNEQFF. The CDR3 DNA reads as TGCGCCAGCAGCTTGGCTAACAGGGACAATGAGCAGTTCTTC.

V usage is TRBV11-1 and J usage is TRBJ1-5; D not certain. The V and J ends lost 0 bases and 4 bases respectively, with 4 bases between them. CDR1 and CDR2 from the germline V gene are SGHAT and FQDESV (reference sequence). The CDR3 has 13 residues. CDR3: CASSLATNQPQHF. CDR3 nucleotide sequence: TGTGCCAGCAGCTTAGCAACTAATCAGCCCCAGCATTTT.

The rearrangement uses TRBV4-2 and TRBJ1-3; D might be TRBD1 (5 bases). Germline lookup yields CDR1 LGHNA and CDR2 YNFKEQ. This CDR3 has 14 amino acids. V lost 2 bases and J lost 2, with 7 bases in between. DNA of the CDR3: TGTGCCAGCAGCCAACAGGGCCCTGGAAACACCATATATTTT. This codes for CASSQQGPGNTIYF.

The chain is built from TRBV20-1 and TRBJ2-7; D call uncertain. Looked up from germline, CDR1 is DFQATT and CDR2 is SNEGSKA (reference sequence). V was clipped by 7 bases and J by 4 bases, with 11 bases between them. The CDR3 totals 11 residues. The CDR3 region is CSGAVEYEQYF. The CDR3, as DNA: TGCAGTGGGGCCGTTGAGTACGAGCAGTACTTC.

This rearrangement joins TRBV27 to TRBJ2-1, with TRBD1 identical over 7 bases. Per germline, CDR1 MNHEY and CDR2 SMNVEV (reference sequence). V lost 0 bases, J lost 4 bases, and 3 bases stayed unmatched. The CDR3 extends over 15 amino acids. The CDR3 spells CASSLSGGEYNEQFF. The CDR3 region has the DNA TGTGCCAGCAGTTTATCAGGGGGCGAGTACAATGAGCAGTTCTTC.

This sequence joins TRBV7-6 and TRBJ1-5; no firm D call. The CDR3 loop spans 13 amino acids. The germline V gene has CDR1 SGHVS and CDR2 FNYEAQ. The germline V and J ends were trimmed by 1 base and 7 bases, with 8 bases remaining between them. CDR3 residues: CASSLGHGQPQHF. For the CDR3, the DNA is TGTGCCAGCAGCTTAGGACATGGACAGCCCCAGCATTTT.

This clonotype counts as large. This chain connects TRBV7-6 to TRBJ1-2; D might be TRBD1 (6 bases). V was pared by 4 bases and J by 3 bases, with 9 bases between. Germline V gene sequence: CDR1 SGHVS, CDR2 FNYEAQ. This CDR3 has 13 amino acids. The CDR3 reads CASSYGQYYGYTF. In DNA form, the CDR3 reads TGTGCCAGCAGCTATGGACAGTACTATGGCTACACCTTC.

This clonotype was seen just once. The rearrangement uses TRBV20-1 and TRBJ2-2, with D unresolved. Trimming left V 4 bases short and J 2 bases short, with 11 bases between. Germline CDR1 is DFQATT and CDR2 is SNEGSKA (reference sequence). The length of the CDR3 is 14 residues. The CDR3 nucleotides are TGCAGTGCTACCGGCGGCCCCAACACCGGGGAGCTGTTTTTT. Its translation: CSATGGPNTGELFF.

The chain combines TRBV20-1 with TRBJ2-5, with D possibly TRBD2 on 5 matching bases. The germline V gene encodes CDR1 DFQATT and CDR2 SNEGSKA (reference sequence). The V end lost 1 base, the J end lost 5 bases, and 8 bases lay between the germline ends. This CDR3 is built from 12 residues. This chain's CDR3 is CSARAPGETQYF. DNA for the CDR3: TGCAGTGCTAGAGCACCGGGGGAGACCCAGTACTTC.